The 21 T cell receptor beta chains listed next were all sequenced from one sample in a study of beta chain features in type 1 diabetes. Points from the study as a whole: When Type 1 diabetes patients were examined, their TCRB CDR3s proved moderately but significantly shorter in all four CD4+ subsets.

These TCRs are of unknown antigen specificity. The entirety of the isolated RNA underwent reverse transcription, so expressed TCRB transcripts were sequenced. TCRdb's copy holds only in-frame clones and misses some; the assay was immunoSEQ multiplex PCR. The repertoire has approximately 150,000 clones, around 10% of them found once; the top ten carry 0.7% to 0.85%. The sample taken for sequencing was central memory CD4+ T cells from blood. The source is a man aged 30-40 years with type 1 diabetes.

The V and J genes are TRBV30 and TRBJ1-1, with D perhaps TRBD1 (6 bases). Germline V CDR1 and CDR2: GTSNPN, SVGIG (reference sequence). Trimming took off 0 bases at V and 3 bases at J, with 11 bases between the two ends. The CDR3 is made up of 14 amino acids. Here the CDR3 reads CAWSVGGRHTEAFF. The CDR3, as DNA: TGTGCCTGGAGTGTGGGGGGGCGGCACACTGAAGCTTTCTTT.

This sequence joins TRBV5-4 and TRBJ2-5; possibly TRBD1 for D (6 bases). This CDR3 region has 15 residues. The V gene lost 4 bases and the J gene lost 5 bases, with 18 bases spanning the gap. CDR1 is SGHNT, CDR2 YYREEE, per germline (reference sequence). The CDR3 is CASSGGGQGDETQYF. CDR3 sequence (DNA): TGTGCCAGCAGCGGGGGCGGGCAGGGTGATGAGACCCAGTACTTC.

V and J are TRBV2 and TRBJ2-7, with D possibly matching TRBD1 (6 bases). Trimming left V 4 bases short and J 0 bases short, with 13 bases between. The CDR3 extends over 15 amino acids. Per the germline V gene, CDR1 is SNHLY and CDR2 is FYNNEI. The CDR3 coding sequence is TGTGCCAGCAGTGGCCGGACAGACCTCTCCTACGAGCAGTACTTC. This gives the protein CASSGRTDLSYEQYF.

The V gene is TRBV5-4, the J gene TRBJ1-1; D remains ambiguous. This CDR3 is built from 14 residues. Germline lookup yields CDR1 SGHNT and CDR2 YYREEE (reference sequence). Trimming took off 2 bases at V and 1 base at J, with 9 bases between the two ends. CDR3 sequence: CASSFGGRNTEAFF. Here the CDR3 DNA reads TGTGCCAGCAGCTTTGGTGGCAGGAACACTGAAGCTTTCTTT.

In its sample, this clone was seen a few times. The junction shows a germline mismatch at one end, possibly a read error. V usage is TRBV6-5 and J usage is TRBJ2-3, with D perhaps TRBD1 (6 bases). This CDR3 region has 14 residues. Germline lookup yields CDR1 MNHEY and CDR2 SVGAGI. The DNA for the CDR3 is TGTGCCATCAGTGAGTCGACAGGAACAGATACGCAGTATTTT. This sequence encodes CAISESTGTDTQYF.

The table lists this clone with a few counts. This chain uses TRBV5-4 with TRBJ2-3, with 12 bases matching TRBD2. Germline V gene lookup returns CDR1 SGHNT and CDR2 YYREEE (reference sequence). The J segment lost 4 bases and the V segment lost 4 bases, leaving 4 bases of the junction unmatched. This CDR3 is built from 15 residues. CDR3 region: CASSNRLAGADTQYF. The CDR3 DNA reads TGTGCCAGCAGCAACCGACTAGCGGGGGCAGATACGCAGTATTTT.

The V gene is TRBV6-1, the J gene TRBJ2-1; tentatively, D is TRBD1 (6 bases). The CDR3 consists of 13 residues. V was trimmed by 5 bases and J by 1 base, leaving 6 bases between them. The germline gives CDR1 MNHNS, CDR2 SASEGT. CDR3 sequence: CASSRGSYNEQFF. The CDR3 region has the DNA TGTGCCAGCAGTAGGGGGTCCTACAATGAGCAGTTCTTC.

A few counts support this clone. The V gene is TRBV19, the J gene TRBJ2-5, with TRBD2 as a possible D gene (6 bases). V shed 3 bases and J shed 5 bases, with 13 bases lying between them. This CDR3 comprises 14 residues. In germline, CDR1 is LNHDA, CDR2 SQIVND (reference sequence). The CDR3 loop is CASSMYARGETQYF. The CDR3 bases are TGTGCCAGTAGTATGTACGCACGGGGGGAGACCCAGTACTTC.

The chain links TRBV6-5 to TRBJ1-1; the D is unclear. CDR1 MNHEY and CDR2 SVGAGI come from the germline V gene. This CDR3 is 15 amino acids long. Trimming left V 6 bases short and J 4 bases short, with 18 bases between. The CDR3 reads CASRKRRESGTEAFF. CDR3 nucleotide sequence: TGTGCCAGCAGGAAACGGAGGGAAAGCGGCACTGAAGCTTTCTTT.

This sequence joins TRBV29-1 and TRBJ2-1; D is unclear. V was clipped by 0 bases and J by 7 bases, with 10 bases between them. The CDR3 sequence is 13 residues long. In germline, CDR1 is SQVTM, CDR2 ANQGSEA. CDR3 amino acids: CSVEELGWNEQFF. The DNA for the CDR3 is TGCAGCGTTGAAGAGCTCGGGTGGAATGAGCAGTTCTTC.

This chain connects TRBV7-2 to TRBJ2-4; a weak D match, TRBD2 (6 bases). V lost 4 bases, J lost 3 bases, and 13 bases lay in between. This CDR3 is 15 amino acids long. The germline V gene encodes CDR1 SGHTA and CDR2 FQGNSA. CDR3 coding DNA: TGTGCCAGCAGCTCCTCTGGGGGGAGCAAAAACATTCAGTACTTC. Translating it yields CASSSSGGSKNIQYF.

This clone showed up many times. The chain couples TRBV29-1 to TRBJ2-3; a weak D match, TRBD1 (6 bases). Trimming pared 6 bases from V and 3 bases from J, leaving 10 bases between. CDR1 is SQVTM and CDR2 is ANQGSEA in the germline V gene. The CDR3 spans 12 residues. The CDR3 is CSVMTGTDTQYF. CDR3 coding DNA: TGCAGCGTAATGACAGGAACAGATACGCAGTATTTT.

With respect to this clone: The junction differs from germline at one of its ends, possibly a read error. This chain links TRBV7-3 with TRBJ2-7; TRBD1 is a possible D gene (7 bases). CDR3 size: 13 residues. Germline CDR1 SGHTA, CDR2 FQGTGA. The CDR3 is CASSPQGGYEQYF. The CDR3 coding sequence is TGCGCCAGCAGCCCCCAGGGGGGCTACGAGCAGTACTTC.

This clone was seen only a few times. The chain employs TRBV14 and TRBJ2-3; 9 nucleotides match TRBD2. Germline-derived CDR1 and CDR2 are SGHDN and FVKESK. The CDR3 totals 14 residues. Unmatched junction bases numbered 5, after V lost 4 bases and J lost 6 bases. The CDR3 coding sequence is TGTGCCAGCAGCCCTGGGACTAGCAAGGATACGCAGTATTTT. It translates to CASSPGTSKDTQYF. Variable domain in full (rest from reference TRBV14 and TRBJ2-3): EAGVTQFPSHSVIEKGQTVTLRCDPISGHDNLYWYRRVMGKEIKFLLHFVKESKQDESGMPNNRFLAERTGGTYSTLKVQPAELEDSGVYFCASSPGTSKDTQYFGPGTRLTVL.

This clone occurred a few times. J is TRBJ2-1 and V is TRBV4-3; 10 positions agree with TRBD2. Germline V CDR1 and CDR2: LGHNA, YSLEER. The CDR3 covers 15 residues. Trimming took 3 bases from V and 5 from J; bases not matched to a gene: 4. This CDR3 is CASSHQAGGHNEQFF. As DNA, the CDR3 is TGCGCCAGCAGCCATCAAGCGGGGGGGCACAATGAGCAGTTCTTC.

There are a few counts of this clone. The rearrangement links TRBV5-4 to TRBJ2-3; 8 bases are shared with TRBD2. Germline V lookup: CDR1 SGHNT, CDR2 YYREEE (reference sequence). The CDR3 runs 17 residues. The V segment lost 4 bases and the J segment 0 bases; nucleotides outside the gene matches: 10. Here the CDR3 reads CASSPPESGGSTDTQYF. The CDR3 nucleotides read TGTGCCAGCAGCCCGCCGGAGAGCGGGGGTAGCACAGATACGCAGTATTTT. The full variable domain, in which reference TRBV5-4 and TRBJ2-3 provide the parts outside the CDR3, is ETGVTQSPTHLIKTRGQQVTLRCSSQSGHNTVSWYQQALGQGPQFIFQYYREEENGRGNFPPRFSGLQFPNYSSELNVNALELDDSALYLCASSPPESGGSTDTQYFGPGTRLTVL.

The rearrangement uses TRBV5-8 and TRBJ2-5; D might be TRBD1 (5 bases). Trimming removed 3 bases from V and 4 bases from J, with 10 bases in between. The V gene's germline CDR1 is SGHTS and CDR2 YDEGEE. The CDR3 consists of 13 residues. The CDR3 spells CASSSSGSETQYF. CDR3 nucleotides: TGTGCCAGCAGCTCCTCAGGGTCAGAGACCCAGTACTTC.

This clone has only a few counts. The same CDR3 can be traced to other DNA sequences in this sample. The chain couples TRBV9 to TRBJ2-1, with 11 bases fitting TRBD2. The CDR3 loop spans 15 amino acids. CDR1 SGDLS and CDR2 YYNGEE come from the germline V gene. Germline trimming cut 4 bases from V and 6 bases from J; bases unmatched to any gene: 6. The CDR3 spells CASSPRLAGRNEQFF. The CDR3 nucleotides read TGTGCCAGCAGCCCCCGACTAGCGGGGCGCAATGAGCAGTTCTTC.

In nucleotides, the CDR3 is TGTGCCAGCTCGCGCACAGGGCAGGCCAGCAATCAGCCCCAGCATTTT. Amino acid sequence: CASSRTGQASNQPQHF. This chain uses TRBV18 with TRBJ1-5, with TRBD1 as a possible D gene (6 bases). The V end lost 6 bases, the J end lost 1 base, and 16 bases lay between the germline ends. CDR1 KGHSH and CDR2 LQKENI come from the germline V gene. CDR3 length: 16 amino acids.

This clone was seen a few times. The rearrangement uses TRBV14 and TRBJ2-1; D ambiguous. The CDR3 is 16 amino acids. V dropped 4 bases and J dropped 4 bases, with 17 bases sitting between them. The germline gives CDR1 SGHDN, CDR2 FVKESK. The DNA for the CDR3 is TGTGCCAGCAGCCGCAATTATGGAACAGATTACAATGAGCAGTTCTTC. This gives the protein CASSRNYGTDYNEQFF.

The chain has TRBV2 and TRBJ1-5, with a possible D match to TRBD1 (6 bases). From germline, CDR1 is SNHLY and CDR2 FYNNEI. The length of the CDR3 is 15 residues. V lost 3 bases to trimming and J lost 1 base, with 10 bases between them. Here the CDR3 reads CASSDTGQSNQPQHF. CDR3 nucleotide sequence: TGTGCCAGCAGTGATACAGGACAGAGCAATCAGCCCCAGCATTTT.